The clone carrying this T cell receptor (beta chain) was seen more than once but under ten times. This entry comes from a study of OX40 agonist ivuxolimab in advanced cancers. On the study more broadly: Partial responses occurred in three patients (one hepatocellular carcinoma, two cutaneous melanoma).

Sequencing was performed with immunoSEQ multiplex PCR; in TCRdb, only in-frame clones are kept and a portion is missing. The sample contains about 58,000 clones, under 85% of which appear only once. The CDR3 sequence is 16 residues long. V shed 5 bases and J 7 bases; nucleotides not matched to a gene: 7. Germline CDR1 SGHVS, CDR2 FQNEAQ. The sequence was collected from an adult with an advanced solid tumor such as melanoma, head and neck, liver or kidney cancer. The material was CD4+ or CD8+ T cells sorted from blood, obtained in a trial of the OX40 agonist ivuxolimab. The J gene is TRBJ1-6, the V gene TRBV7-8, with 11 bases fitting TRBD1. This chain's CDR3 is CASSGYGDRGNSPLHF. The CDR3 bases are TGTGCCAGCAGCGGATACGGGGACAGGGGGAATTCACCCCTCCACTTT.